Described below is a single TCR beta chain sequence and its context. Its antigen is unknown. This record comes from a study of cytomegalovirus exposure and HLA in healthy donors. About the research overall: Among the 398 genotyped donors, 81% were placed in the Caucasian-associated ancestry cluster. Study-level results: Within an earlier analysis, most TCR beta V segments proved productive either about 87% or about 30% of the time. Some TCR beta chains (roughly 160 of them) were listed as cytomegalovirus-associated.

Healthy people donating bone marrow made up the donors. The V gene lost 2 bases and the J gene lost 4 bases, with 12 bases spanning the gap. There are 15 residues in the CDR3. Germline V gene sequence: CDR1 SGHTA, CDR2 FQGTGA. With 60 Vbeta and 13 Jbeta primers, the PCR was carried out. Method: immunoSEQ multiplex PCR; TCRdb's copy keeps in-frame clones and lacks some. The sample carries about 160,000 clones, approximately 70% recorded once. This TCR derives from a man between 35 and 55 years old in good health and CMV-seropositive. The sample was PBMCs. The chain couples TRBV7-3 to TRBJ1-3; D gene unclear. The CDR3 is CASSLAGQRGNTIYF. The CDR3 bases are TGTGCCAGCAGCTTAGCGGGCCAGCGAGGAAACACCATATATTTT.